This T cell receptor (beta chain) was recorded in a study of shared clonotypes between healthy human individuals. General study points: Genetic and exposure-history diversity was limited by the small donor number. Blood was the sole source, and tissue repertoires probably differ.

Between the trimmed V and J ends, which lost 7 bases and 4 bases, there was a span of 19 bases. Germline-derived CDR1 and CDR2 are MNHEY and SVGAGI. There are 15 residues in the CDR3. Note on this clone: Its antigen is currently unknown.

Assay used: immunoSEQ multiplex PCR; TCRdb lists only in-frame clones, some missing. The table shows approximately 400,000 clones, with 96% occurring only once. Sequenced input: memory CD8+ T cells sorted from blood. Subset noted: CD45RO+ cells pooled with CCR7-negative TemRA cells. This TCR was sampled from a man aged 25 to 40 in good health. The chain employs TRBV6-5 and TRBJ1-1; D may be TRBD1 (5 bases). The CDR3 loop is CASTPAGGVSTEAFF. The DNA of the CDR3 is TGTGCCAGCACGCCCGCCGGAGGGGTGTCCACTGAAGCTTTCTTT.